This T cell receptor beta chain derives from a study of CD8 T cells in Susac syndrome. The RNA input was roughly 0.45 to 1 ug, and it was reverse transcribed with random hexamers. MiXCR, applied by TCRdb to the immunoSEQ multiplex PCR reads, yields one record per CDR3 protein. The sample holds about 84,000 distinct CDR3 sequences, 95% to 97% seen once. The sequenced sample consisted of CD8+ T cells from PBMCs. This sequence originates from a human donor with Susac syndrome.

The CDR3 sequence is CAFSTGRGNTEAFF. CDR3 bases: TGTGCCTTTAGCACAGGGAGAGGGAACACTGAAGCTTTCTTT. The chain is built from TRBV30 and TRBJ1-1, with D maybe TRBD1 (6 bases). The CDR3 runs 14 residues. Germline assignment: CDR1 GTSNPN and CDR2 SVGIG (reference sequence). V lost 7 bases and J lost 1, with 16 bases in between.